Shown below are 14 T cell receptor beta chains from a single sample sequenced in a study of T cells after yellow fever vaccination. TCRdb called the 5' RACE reads again in MiXCR, with one record for every CDR3 protein. The sample lists approximately 340,000 distinct CDR3 sequences, over 8% occurring once. This specimen was PBMCs, taken on the day of the first yellow fever vaccination. Receptors were obtained from a man between 18 and 35 years old who received the YFV17D yellow fever vaccine.

The V and J genes are TRBV4-1 and TRBJ2-3, with D hard to call. The CDR3 runs 14 residues. Trimming shortened V by 10 bases and J by 0 bases, and 14 bases separated the two germline ends. Germline CDR1 MGHRA, CDR2 YSYEKL. Written as DNA, the CDR3 is TGCGCCACCCGATGGGATTCTAGCACAGATACGCAGTATTTT. The encoded protein is CATRWDSSTDTQYF.

This clonotype was detected a few times. The chain joins TRBV5-6 to TRBJ2-3; D not certain. This CDR3 is 15 amino acids long. The germline V gene encodes CDR1 SGHDT and CDR2 YYEEEE. Trimming pared 2 bases from V and 0 bases from J, leaving 10 bases between. The CDR3 region is CASSFVSTSTDTQYF. The DNA for the CDR3 is TGTGCCAGCAGCTTTGTCAGCACTAGCACAGATACGCAGTATTTT.

This clonotype was seen more than once but under ten times. The rearrangement uses TRBV5-4 and TRBJ2-3; 7 nucleotides line up with TRBD2. In germline, CDR1 is SGHNT, CDR2 YYREEE (reference sequence). The CDR3 covers 15 residues. Germline trimming cut 3 bases from V and 2 bases from J; bases unmatched to any gene: 6. Here the CDR3 DNA reads TGTGCCAGCAGCTCACCGGGACTAATCACAGATACGCAGTATTTT. Translated, it gives CASSSPGLITDTQYF.

This clonotype was picked up many times. The rearrangement uses TRBV12-3 or TRBV12-4 and TRBJ1-2; D remains ambiguous. There are 15 residues in the CDR3. Deletions cut 3 bases from V and 4 bases from J, with 15 bases between. CDR3 region: CASSFFEQPLYGYTF. CDR3 coding DNA: TGTGCCAGCAGTTTCTTTGAACAGCCCCTCTATGGCTACACCTTC.

The V gene is TRBV2, the J gene TRBJ2-5; tentative D call: TRBD1 (6 bases). Trimming took 8 bases from V and 7 from J, leaving 20 bases between them. The CDR3 runs 14 residues. Germline-derived CDR1 and CDR2 are SNHLY and FYNNEI. The CDR3 DNA is TGTGCCAGCCTCACGATTGGGGGCGGCGGGACCCAGTACTTC. It is translated as CASLTIGGGGTQYF.

The J gene is TRBJ2-7, the V gene TRBV7-9, with D maybe TRBD1 (5 bases). The ends were cut back, 8 bases at V and 3 bases at J, with 14 bases in the middle. The CDR3 loop spans 13 amino acids. Germline V gives CDR1 SEHNR, CDR2 FQNEAQ (reference sequence). The CDR3 protein is CASVLGQGYEQYF. CDR3 coding DNA: TGTGCCAGCGTCCTCGGGCAGGGCTACGAGCAGTACTTC.

This clonotype was seen a few times. The rearrangement joins TRBV3-1 to TRBJ2-1; 7 bases are a match to TRBD2. The CDR3 extends over 15 amino acids. J lost 4 bases, V lost 3 bases, and 6 bases had no gene match. Germline-derived CDR1 and CDR2 are LGHDT and YNNKEL (reference sequence). The CDR3 DNA follows: TGTGCCAGCAGCCAGCCCGGGACTAAATACAATGAGCAGTTCTTC. Translation: CASSQPGTKYNEQFF.

This rearrangement joins TRBV11-2 to TRBJ2-3; D is perhaps TRBD2 (7 bases). The CDR3 length is 16 residues. Germline V gene sequence: CDR1 SGHAT, CDR2 FQNNGV. Trimming pared 1 base from V and 4 bases from J, leaving 15 bases between. The CDR3 DNA is TGTGCCAGCAGCTTAGCCCGGACTAGGACAGCAGATACGCAGTATTTT. Amino acids: CASSLARTRTADTQYF.

The J gene is TRBJ1-6, the V gene TRBV5-4, with 9 bases that match TRBD1. The ends lost 4 bases at V and 8 bases at J; junction bases unmatched: 10. Germline V gives CDR1 SGHNT, CDR2 YYREEE (reference sequence). There are 16 residues in the CDR3. The CDR3 nucleotides read TGTGCCAGCAGCCTAGGACAGGGGAGGACGGATTCACCCCTCCACTTT. Amino acid sequence: CASSLGQGRTDSPLHF.

This chain joins TRBV10-3 and TRBJ2-1; D may be TRBD2 (6 bases). This CDR3 is built from 15 residues. Germline loops: CDR1 ENHRY, CDR2 SYGVKD. The germline V and J ends were trimmed by 6 bases and 0 bases, with 12 bases remaining between them. CDR3 residues: CAIRGLMSSYNEQFF. The CDR3 coding sequence is TGTGCCATCAGGGGACTGATGAGCTCCTACAATGAGCAGTTCTTC.

V and J are TRBV20-1 and TRBJ2-7, with 11 nucleotides matching TRBD2. The trim removed 0 bases at V and 6 bases at J, leaving 16 bases unmatched. This CDR3 spans 18 amino acids. Per the germline V gene, CDR1 is DFQATT and CDR2 is SNEGSKA (reference sequence). CDR3 region: CSARDPLTASGRSLEQYF. The CDR3 coding sequence is TGCAGTGCTAGAGATCCGCTCACTGCTAGCGGGAGGTCGCTCGAGCAGTACTTC.

This clonotype was seen only a few times. V gene TRBV29-1 combines with J gene TRBJ2-7, with TRBD1 identical over 9 bases. Germline CDR1 reads SQVTM; CDR2 reads ANQGSEA. The CDR3 loop spans 14 amino acids. Trimming at V came to 4 bases and at J to 5 bases, leaving 9 bases not matched to a gene. The CDR3 sequence: CSVGGRTGVHEQYF. CDR3 nucleotide sequence: TGCAGCGTTGGGGGGCGGACAGGGGTGCACGAGCAGTACTTC.

This clonotype has more than one count but fewer than ten. V is TRBV10-3 and J is TRBJ2-5; D is perhaps TRBD1 (5 bases). The CDR3 spans 16 residues. CDR1 ENHRY and CDR2 SYGVKD come from the germline V gene. The V end was cut by 0 bases, the J end by 2 bases, with 13 bases between. CDR3 region: CAISESVKGLQETQYF. CDR3 DNA: TGTGCCATCAGTGAGTCGGTAAAGGGGCTACAAGAGACCCAGTACTTC.

This chain links TRBV30 with TRBJ1-1; D not certain. The CDR3 runs to 12 residues. The V and J ends lost 4 bases and 4 bases respectively, with 10 bases between them. Germline V lookup: CDR1 GTSNPN, CDR2 SVGIG (reference sequence). This chain's CDR3 is CAWNLGGTEAFF. The CDR3 nucleotides read TGTGCCTGGAATCTGGGAGGCACTGAAGCTTTCTTT.